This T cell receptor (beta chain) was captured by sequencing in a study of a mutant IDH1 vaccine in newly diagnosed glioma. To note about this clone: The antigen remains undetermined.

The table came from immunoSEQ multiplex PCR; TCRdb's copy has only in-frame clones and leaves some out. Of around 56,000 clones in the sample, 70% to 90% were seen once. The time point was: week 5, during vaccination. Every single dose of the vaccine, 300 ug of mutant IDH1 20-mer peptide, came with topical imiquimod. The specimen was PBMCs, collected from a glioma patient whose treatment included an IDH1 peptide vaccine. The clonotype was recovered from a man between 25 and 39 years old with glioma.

The CDR3 DNA reads TGTGCCAGCAGCGACAGGGGGCTATCCTACGAGCAGTACTTC. It codes for CASSDRGLSYEQYF. The rearrangement uses TRBV27 and TRBJ2-7; 10 nucleotides match TRBD1. J gave up 1 base and V 6 bases, and 3 bases lay outside the gene matches. This CDR3 region has 14 residues. Germline V gene lookup returns CDR1 MNHEY and CDR2 SMNVEV (reference sequence).